These T cell receptor beta chains were read from a single sample in a study of blood T cells in healthy people across ages. MiXCR was run by TCRdb on the 5' RACE reads, yielding one entry per CDR3 protein. The data show about 1.7 million distinct CDR3 sequences, with approximately 30% seen just once and about 8% held by the top ten. The sample taken for sequencing was blood. Receptors were obtained from a woman aged 25 to 45 in good health. The CDR3 runs from the conserved cysteine through the conserved F or W. The D gene is left open where the match is weak. Clone size appears in some rows only: once, few, many, or a class for an expanded clone.

v_call: TRBV14
j_call: TRBJ2-3
clone_size: .
d_call: TRBD2
cdr3_aa: CASSQTREGRDTQYF
cdr3_nt: TGTGCCAGCAGCCAAACCCGGGAGGGCCGGGATACGCAGTATTTT

v_call: TRBV10-1
j_call: TRBJ2-3
clone_size: few
d_call: TRBD2
cdr3_aa: CASSVWASGTSTDTQYF
cdr3_nt: TGCGCCAGCAGTGTCTGGGCTAGCGGTACTAGCACAGATACGCAGTATTTT

v_call: TRBV4-1
j_call: TRBJ2-7
clone_size: .
d_call: .
cdr3_aa: CASSHPPGGSYEQYF
cdr3_nt: TGCGCCAGCAGCCACCCGCCTGGGGGCTCCTACGAGCAGTACTTC

v_call: TRBV7-8
j_call: TRBJ2-7
clone_size: many
d_call: .
cdr3_aa: CASSLVRAVFDEQYF
cdr3_nt: TGTGCCAGCAGCTTAGTAAGGGCAGTATTTGACGAGCAGTACTTC

v_call: TRBV10-3
j_call: TRBJ2-7
clone_size: many
d_call: .
cdr3_aa: CALSSGQGPYEQYF
cdr3_nt: TGTGCCCTATCGAGCGGCCAGGGTCCCTACGAGCAGTACTTC

v_call: TRBV20-1
j_call: TRBJ2-1
clone_size: .
d_call: .
cdr3_aa: CSAPSGPRQFF
cdr3_nt: TGCAGTGCTCCATCGGGCCCTCGTCAGTTCTTC

v_call: TRBV6-6
j_call: TRBJ2-4
clone_size: .
d_call: TRBD1
cdr3_aa: CASIQWGQGASKNIQYF
cdr3_nt: TGTGCCAGCATCCAGTGGGGACAGGGGGCGAGCAAAAACATTCAGTACTTC

v_call: TRBV15
j_call: TRBJ2-7
clone_size: .
d_call: TRBD1
cdr3_aa: CATSRDRVGEQYF
cdr3_nt: TGTGCCACCAGCAGGGACAGGGTCGGGGAGCAGTACTTC

v_call: TRBV6-2/TRBV6-3
j_call: TRBJ1-1
clone_size: few
d_call: TRBD1
cdr3_aa: CASSYDRANTEAFF
cdr3_nt: TGTGCCAGCAGTTACGACAGGGCGAACACTGAAGCTTTCTTT

v_call: TRBV7-9
j_call: TRBJ2-1
clone_size: few
d_call: .
cdr3_aa: CASLRGRDSYNEQFF
cdr3_nt: TGTGCCAGCCTAAGGGGGCGGGACTCCTACAATGAGCAGTTCTTC

v_call: TRBV29-1
j_call: TRBJ2-7
clone_size: many
d_call: TRBD2
cdr3_aa: CSVVASGYEQYF
cdr3_nt: TGCAGCGTTGTAGCTAGCGGCTACGAGCAGTACTTC

v_call: TRBV6-2/TRBV6-3
j_call: TRBJ2-4
clone_size: many
d_call: .
cdr3_aa: CASSYGPTGVSIAKNIQYF
cdr3_nt: TGTGCCAGCAGTTACGGTCCGACGGGCGTATCCATAGCCAAAAACATTCAGTACTTC

v_call: TRBV7-8
j_call: TRBJ2-1
clone_size: .
d_call: .
cdr3_aa: CASSPKRTAYNEQFF
cdr3_nt: TGTGCCAGCAGCCCGAAACGGACAGCATACAATGAGCAGTTCTTC

v_call: TRBV27
j_call: TRBJ2-4
clone_size: .
d_call: TRBD1
cdr3_aa: CASSLGPGTGKNIQYF
cdr3_nt: TGTGCCAGCAGTTTAGGCCCCGGGACAGGGAAAAACATTCAGTACTTC

v_call: TRBV9
j_call: TRBJ2-1
clone_size: few
d_call: TRBD1
cdr3_aa: CASSVESGTGGQFF
cdr3_nt: TGTGCCAGCAGCGTAGAATCAGGGACAGGGGGACAGTTCTTC

v_call: TRBV20-1
j_call: TRBJ2-1
clone_size: .
d_call: TRBD2
cdr3_aa: CSARDLAGLSYNEQFF
cdr3_nt: TGCAGTGCTAGAGATCTAGCGGGCCTCTCCTACAATGAGCAGTTCTTC

v_call: TRBV10-3
j_call: TRBJ2-1
clone_size: .
d_call: TRBD2
cdr3_aa: CASRQAAGSEWAMKDEQFF
cdr3_nt: TGTGCCTCCCGGCAGGCAGCGGGGTCTGAATGGGCTATGAAGGATGAGCAGTTCTTC

v_call: TRBV12-3/TRBV12-4
j_call: TRBJ2-7
clone_size: .
d_call: .
cdr3_aa: CASSSTGLYSYEQYF
cdr3_nt: TGTGCCAGCAGTTCGACGGGACTGTACTCCTACGAGCAGTACTTC

v_call: TRBV18
j_call: TRBJ1-4
clone_size: few
d_call: .
cdr3_aa: CASSRQSNEKRFF
cdr3_nt: TGTGCCAGCTCACGCCAAAGTAATGAAAAACGGTTTTTT

v_call: TRBV6-2/TRBV6-3
j_call: TRBJ2-5
clone_size: .
d_call: .
cdr3_aa: CASSRTLRTQYF
cdr3_nt: TGTGCCAGCAGTCGGACCCTTCGGACCCAGTACTTC

v_call: TRBV29-1
j_call: TRBJ1-2
clone_size: .
d_call: .
cdr3_aa: CSVLRGTGRLDGYTF
cdr3_nt: TGCAGCGTACTGAGGGGAACAGGGAGGTTGGATGGCTACACCTTC

v_call: TRBV20-1
j_call: TRBJ2-7
clone_size: many
d_call: TRBD1
cdr3_aa: CSARGLKAGGSYEQYF
cdr3_nt: TGCAGTGCTAGGGGGTTGAAAGCAGGGGGATCCTACGAGCAGTACTTC

v_call: TRBV7-3
j_call: TRBJ2-1
clone_size: .
d_call: .
cdr3_aa: CASSWSPAISQSQFF
cdr3_nt: TGTGCCAGCAGCTGGTCACCGGCCATTTCCCAATCCCAGTTCTTC

v_call: TRBV2
j_call: TRBJ2-2
clone_size: .
d_call: .
cdr3_aa: CASSAVPTGELFF
cdr3_nt: TGTGCCAGCAGTGCAGTACCCACCGGGGAGCTGTTTTTT

v_call: TRBV6-4
j_call: TRBJ1-5
clone_size: few
d_call: .
cdr3_aa: CASSASQGAQPQHF
cdr3_nt: TGTGCCAGCAGTGCGTCCCAGGGCGCACAGCCCCAGCATTTT

v_call: TRBV15
j_call: TRBJ1-4
clone_size: few
d_call: .
cdr3_aa: CATSRDRQPVKELFF
cdr3_nt: TGTGCCACCAGCAGAGATCGACAGCCCGTGAAGGAACTGTTTTTT

v_call: TRBV7-2
j_call: TRBJ2-5
clone_size: few
d_call: .
cdr3_aa: CASSENRVKQETQYF
cdr3_nt: TGTGCCAGCAGCGAAAACAGGGTCAAACAAGAGACCCAGTACTTC

v_call: TRBV20-1
j_call: TRBJ2-5
clone_size: many
d_call: .
cdr3_aa: CSSQTDKETQYF
cdr3_nt: TGCAGTTCCCAAACAGATAAAGAGACCCAGTACTTC

v_call: TRBV6-5
j_call: TRBJ1-6
clone_size: .
d_call: .
cdr3_aa: CANSFDSSYNSPLHF
cdr3_nt: TGTGCCAACAGTTTCGACTCCAGCTACAATTCACCCCTCCACTTT

v_call: TRBV6-6
j_call: TRBJ1-2
clone_size: .
d_call: TRBD1
cdr3_aa: CASSPSGQRNYSYTF
cdr3_nt: TGTGCTAGCAGTCCATCGGGACAGCGTAACTATAGCTACACCTTC

v_call: TRBV20-1
j_call: TRBJ2-7
clone_size: few
d_call: .
cdr3_aa: CSARDRDLFSYEQYF
cdr3_nt: TGCAGTGCTAGAGATCGGGACTTGTTCTCCTACGAGCAGTACTTC

v_call: TRBV7-9
j_call: TRBJ2-7
clone_size: .
d_call: .
cdr3_aa: CASRGGREVGEQYF
cdr3_nt: TGTGCCAGCCGAGGTGGCAGGGAGGTGGGCGAGCAGTACTTC

v_call: TRBV5-1
j_call: TRBJ2-3
clone_size: .
d_call: TRBD2
cdr3_aa: CASRLAGGPIRDTQYF
cdr3_nt: TGCGCCAGCAGGCTAGCGGGGGGGCCGATTAGAGATACGCAGTATTTT

v_call: TRBV29-1
j_call: TRBJ1-5
clone_size: many
d_call: .
cdr3_aa: CSVSWSNQPQHF
cdr3_nt: TGCAGCGTTTCGTGGAGCAATCAGCCCCAGCATTTT

v_call: TRBV4-3
j_call: TRBJ2-7
clone_size: .
d_call: TRBD2
cdr3_aa: CASSPGGDKAPPYEQYF
cdr3_nt: TGCGCCAGCAGCCCCGGGGGGGACAAAGCCCCACCCTACGAGCAGTACTTC

v_call: TRBV18
j_call: TRBJ1-6
clone_size: .
d_call: .
cdr3_aa: CASSPSGLSSPLHF
cdr3_nt: TGTGCCAGCTCACCCTCCGGGCTGAGTTCACCCCTCCACTTT

v_call: TRBV9
j_call: TRBJ2-7
clone_size: .
d_call: TRBD1
cdr3_aa: CASSVRDRGYEQYF
cdr3_nt: TGTGCCAGCAGCGTCCGGGACAGGGGCTACGAGCAGTACTTC

v_call: TRBV6-5
j_call: TRBJ2-1
clone_size: few
d_call: .
cdr3_aa: CVSSRDLWDGNEQFF
cdr3_nt: TGTGTCAGCAGCCGAGACCTGTGGGACGGGAATGAGCAGTTCTTC

v_call: TRBV12-3/TRBV12-4
j_call: TRBJ2-3
clone_size: .
d_call: TRBD2
cdr3_aa: CASGERGDTQYF
cdr3_nt: TGTGCCAGCGGAGAGCGGGGCGATACGCAGTATTTT

v_call: TRBV3-1
j_call: TRBJ2-1
clone_size: few
d_call: TRBD2
cdr3_aa: CASSQGLALTNEQFF
cdr3_nt: TGTGCCAGCAGCCAGGGACTAGCGTTAACCAATGAGCAGTTCTTC

v_call: TRBV29-1
j_call: TRBJ2-3
clone_size: many
d_call: TRBD2
cdr3_aa: CSVGAGDLTDTQYF
cdr3_nt: TGCAGCGTTGGAGCGGGGGATCTCACAGATACGCAGTATTTT

v_call: TRBV5-1
j_call: TRBJ2-1
clone_size: .
d_call: .
cdr3_aa: CASSKSRSYNEQFF
cdr3_nt: TGCGCCAGCAGCAAAAGCCGCTCCTACAATGAGCAGTTCTTC

v_call: TRBV2
j_call: TRBJ1-4
clone_size: few
d_call: .
cdr3_aa: CASRSGFNEKLFF
cdr3_nt: TGTGCCAGCAGATCAGGATTTAATGAAAAACTGTTTTTT

v_call: TRBV7-2
j_call: TRBJ1-1
clone_size: .
d_call: .
cdr3_aa: CASSLRFSENTEAFF
cdr3_nt: TGTGCCAGCAGCTTAAGATTCTCGGAGAACACTGAAGCTTTCTTT